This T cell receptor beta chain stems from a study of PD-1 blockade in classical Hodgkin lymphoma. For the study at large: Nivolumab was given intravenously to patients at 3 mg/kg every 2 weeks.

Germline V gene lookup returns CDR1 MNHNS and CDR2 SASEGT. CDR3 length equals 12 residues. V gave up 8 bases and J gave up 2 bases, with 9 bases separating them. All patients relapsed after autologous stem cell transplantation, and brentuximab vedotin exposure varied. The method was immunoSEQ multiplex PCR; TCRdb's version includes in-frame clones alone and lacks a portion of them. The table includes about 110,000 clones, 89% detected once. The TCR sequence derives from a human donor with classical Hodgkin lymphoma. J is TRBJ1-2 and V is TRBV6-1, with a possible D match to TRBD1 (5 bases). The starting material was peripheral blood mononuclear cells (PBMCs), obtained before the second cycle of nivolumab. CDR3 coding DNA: TGTGCCAGCGACAGACAAAACTATGGCTACACCTTC. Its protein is CASDRQNYGYTF.